The clone carrying this T cell receptor beta chain was observed at least ten times. The antigen remains undetermined. There were TCR beta CDR3 regions amplified from RNA transcripts. The HTBI primer set drove a first-round RT-PCR of the TCR CDR3. TCRdb re-called the multiplex PCR reads with MiXCR, one entry per CDR3 protein. The sample carries some 690,000 distinct CDR3 sequences, roughly 17% recorded once. The sample belongs to a study of T cells in Graves' hyperthyroidism and ophthalmopathy. CDR3 length: 14 amino acids. The junction had 4 bases not matched to a gene; V was cut back by 3 bases and J by 3 bases. CDR1 is KGHSH and CDR2 is LQKENI in the germline V gene. Researchers defined stable Graves' hyperthyroidism as no ophthalmopathy progression within 18 months. The PBMCs studied were ones that came from roughly 9.4 ml fresh peripheral blood. Study-wide points: A model using 13 V-J features told ophthalmopathy apart from stable hyperthyroidism.

The sequenced sample consisted of blood. The chain joins TRBV18 to TRBJ2-7; 8 bases are shared with TRBD1. The sequence was obtained from a man in his fifties with Graves' hyperthyroidism. DNA of the CDR3: TGTGCCAGCTCACCGGGACAGGTATACTACGAGCAGTACTTC. Protein: CASSPGQVYYEQYF.